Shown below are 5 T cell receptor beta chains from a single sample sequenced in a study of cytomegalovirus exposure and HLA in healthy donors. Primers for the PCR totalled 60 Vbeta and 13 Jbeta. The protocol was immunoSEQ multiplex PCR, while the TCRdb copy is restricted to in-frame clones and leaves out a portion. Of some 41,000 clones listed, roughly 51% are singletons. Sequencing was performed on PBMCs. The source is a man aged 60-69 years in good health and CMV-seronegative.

As DNA, the CDR3 is TGCGCCAGCAGCGTCGGGACTAGCGGGAGGGCTACCGTACGTGAGCAGTTCTTC. Its protein is CASSVGTSGRATVREQFF. This sequence joins TRBV5-1 and TRBJ2-1; 16 positions match TRBD2. CDR3 length equals 18 residues. Germline trimming cut 4 bases from V and 9 bases from J; bases unmatched to any gene: 13. From germline, CDR1 is SGHRS and CDR2 YFSETQ.

The CDR3 is CASTEGEIGPYEQYF. The CDR3 coding sequence is TGCGCCAGCACCGAGGGAGAAATCGGGCCCTACGAGCAGTACTTC. This chain joins TRBV10-2 and TRBJ2-7; possible D gene TRBD2, 5 bases. This CDR3 region has 15 residues. Per germline, CDR1 WSHSY and CDR2 SAAADI. Trimming took 7 bases from V and 2 from J, leaving 18 bases between them.

As DNA, the CDR3 is TGCAGCGTCCGGATCGGACTAGCGGGGCCGGATACCCAGTACTTC. Its protein product is CSVRIGLAGPDTQYF. The chain combines TRBV29-1 with TRBJ2-5; TRBD2 agrees at 12 bases. The germline gives CDR1 SQVTM, CDR2 ANQGSEA. The V gene end was trimmed by 6 bases and the J gene end by 8 bases; junction bases not matched to a gene: 13. This CDR3 has 15 residues. Combining the CDR3 with reference TRBV29-1 and TRBJ2-5 gives the whole variable domain SAVISQKPSRDICQRGTSLTIQCQVDSQVTMMFWYRQQPGQSLTLIATANQGSEATYESGFVIDKFPISRPNLTFSTLTVSNMSPEDSSIYLCSVRIGLAGPDTQYFGPGTRLLVL.

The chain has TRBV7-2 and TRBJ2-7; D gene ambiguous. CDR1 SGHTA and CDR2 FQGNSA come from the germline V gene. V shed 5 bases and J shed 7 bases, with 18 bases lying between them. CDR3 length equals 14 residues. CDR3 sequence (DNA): TGTGCCAGCAGCCACCGAGGTCCGATGAGGGAGCAGTACTTC. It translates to CASSHRGPMREQYF.

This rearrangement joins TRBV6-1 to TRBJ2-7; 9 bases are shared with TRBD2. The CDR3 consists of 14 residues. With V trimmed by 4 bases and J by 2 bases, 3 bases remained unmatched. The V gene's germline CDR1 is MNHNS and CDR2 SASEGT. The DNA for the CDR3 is TGTGCCAGCAGTGTCAGGACTAGCGCCTACGAGCAGTACTTC. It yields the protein CASSVRTSAYEQYF.